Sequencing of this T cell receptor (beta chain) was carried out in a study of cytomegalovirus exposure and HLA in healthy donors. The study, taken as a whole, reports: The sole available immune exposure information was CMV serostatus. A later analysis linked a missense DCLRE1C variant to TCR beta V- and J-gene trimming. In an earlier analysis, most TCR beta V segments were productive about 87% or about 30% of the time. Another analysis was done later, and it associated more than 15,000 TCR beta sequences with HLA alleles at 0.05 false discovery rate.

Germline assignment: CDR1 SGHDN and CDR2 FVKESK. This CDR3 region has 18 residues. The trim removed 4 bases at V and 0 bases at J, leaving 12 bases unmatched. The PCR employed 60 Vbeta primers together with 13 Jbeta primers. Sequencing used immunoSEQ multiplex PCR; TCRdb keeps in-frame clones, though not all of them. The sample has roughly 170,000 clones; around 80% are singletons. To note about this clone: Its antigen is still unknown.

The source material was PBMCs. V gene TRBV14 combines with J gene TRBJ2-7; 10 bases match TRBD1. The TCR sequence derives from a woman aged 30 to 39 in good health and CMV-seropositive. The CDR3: CASSPATGGFSISYEQYF. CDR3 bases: TGTGCCAGCAGCCCTGCGACAGGGGGCTTTTCTATCTCCTACGAGCAGTACTTC.